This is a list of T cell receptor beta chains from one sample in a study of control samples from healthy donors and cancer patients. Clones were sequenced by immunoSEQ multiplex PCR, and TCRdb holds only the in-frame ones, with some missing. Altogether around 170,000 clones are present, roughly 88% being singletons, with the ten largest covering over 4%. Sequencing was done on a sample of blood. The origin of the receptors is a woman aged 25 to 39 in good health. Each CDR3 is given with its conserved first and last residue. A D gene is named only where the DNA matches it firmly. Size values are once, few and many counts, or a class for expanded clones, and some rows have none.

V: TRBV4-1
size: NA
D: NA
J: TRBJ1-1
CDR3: CASRYSRGDTEAFF
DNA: TGCGCCAGCAGATACAGCCGGGGGGACACTGAAGCTTTCTTT

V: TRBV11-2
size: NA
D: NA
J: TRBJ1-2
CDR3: CASSPGRELFYGYTF
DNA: TGTGCCAGCAGTCCGGGACGCGAGCTTTTTTATGGCTACACCTTC

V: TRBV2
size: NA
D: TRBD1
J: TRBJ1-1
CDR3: CASSRTGGWRNTEAFF
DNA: TGTGCCAGCAGTCGGACAGGGGGATGGCGGAACACTGAAGCTTTCTTT

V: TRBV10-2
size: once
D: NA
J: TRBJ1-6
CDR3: CASRPGMNSPLHF
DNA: TGCGCCAGCCGGCCAGGGATGAATTCACCCCTCCACTTT

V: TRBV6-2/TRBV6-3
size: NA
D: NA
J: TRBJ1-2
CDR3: CASSYQAYGYTF
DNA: TGTGCCAGCAGTTACCAAGCCTATGGCTACACCTTC

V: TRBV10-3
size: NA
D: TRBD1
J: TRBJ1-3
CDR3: CASGDRGVNTIYF
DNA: TGTGCCAGCGGGGACAGGGGGGTGAACACCATATATTTT

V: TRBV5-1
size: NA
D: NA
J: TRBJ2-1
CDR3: CASSLAPTVYNEQFF
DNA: TGCGCCAGCAGCTTGGCCCCGACAGTTTACAATGAGCAGTTCTTC

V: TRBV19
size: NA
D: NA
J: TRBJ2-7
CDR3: CASSMGGGYEQYF
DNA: TGTGCCAGTAGTATGGGAGGCGGCTACGAGCAGTACTTC

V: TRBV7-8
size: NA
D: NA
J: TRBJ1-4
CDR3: CASIPGPTGEKLFF
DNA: TGTGCCAGCATCCCCGGGCCAACCGGTGAAAAACTGTTTTTT

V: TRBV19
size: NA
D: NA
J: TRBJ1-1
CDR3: CASSPGFRVTEAFF
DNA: TGTGCCAGTAGCCCAGGGTTCCGAGTCACTGAAGCTTTCTTT

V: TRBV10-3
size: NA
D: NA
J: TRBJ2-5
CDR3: CAISSRVSETQYF
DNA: TGTGCCATCAGCTCCAGGGTTTCGGAGACCCAGTACTTC

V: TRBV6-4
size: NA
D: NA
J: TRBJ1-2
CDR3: CASSDGRAHGYTF
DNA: TGTGCCAGCAGTGATGGCAGGGCCCATGGCTACACCTTC

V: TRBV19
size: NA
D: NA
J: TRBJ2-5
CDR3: CATSGAQGGGETQYF
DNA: TGTGCCACCTCCGGGGCCCAGGGCGGAGGTGAGACCCAGTACTTC

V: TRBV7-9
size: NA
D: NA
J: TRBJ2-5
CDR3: CASSPRHEGETQYF
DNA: TGTGCCAGCAGCCCTAGGCACGAAGGGGAGACCCAGTACTTC

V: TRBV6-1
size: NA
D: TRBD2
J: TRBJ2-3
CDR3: CASSEVPAGGRDTQYF
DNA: TGTGCCAGCAGTGAAGTCCCAGCGGGGGGGCGGGATACGCAGTATTTT

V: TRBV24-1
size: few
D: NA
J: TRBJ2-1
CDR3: CATSELAGRRFF
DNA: TGTGCCACCAGTGAATTGGCAGGTAGGCGGTTCTTC

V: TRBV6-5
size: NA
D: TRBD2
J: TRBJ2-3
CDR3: CASKLAGMADTQYF
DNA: TGTGCCAGCAAACTAGCGGGGATGGCAGATACGCAGTATTTT

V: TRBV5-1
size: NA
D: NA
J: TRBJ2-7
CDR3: CASKETTLDNEQYF
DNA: TGCGCCAGCAAAGAGACTACCCTCGATAACGAGCAGTACTTC

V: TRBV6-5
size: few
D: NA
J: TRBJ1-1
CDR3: CASMFSPGETEAFF
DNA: TGTGCCAGCATGTTCTCCCCAGGGGAGACTGAAGCTTTCTTT

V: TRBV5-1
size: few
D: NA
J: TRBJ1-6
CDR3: CASSWDRREGSLHF
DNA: TGCGCCAGCAGCTGGGACCGGAGGGAGGGATCCCTCCACTTT

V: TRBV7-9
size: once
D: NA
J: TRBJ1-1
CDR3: CASSDKGSFTEAFF
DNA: TGTGCCAGCAGCGATAAAGGGAGTTTCACTGAAGCTTTCTTT

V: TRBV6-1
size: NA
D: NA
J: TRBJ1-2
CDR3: CASSEYSGGGYTF
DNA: TGTGCCAGCAGTGAATATTCCGGGGGCGGCTACACCTTC

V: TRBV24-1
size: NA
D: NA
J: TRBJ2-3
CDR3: CATSRGPTSRTDTQYF
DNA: TGTGCCACCAGCAGAGGACCTACTTCCCGGACAGATACGCAGTATTTT

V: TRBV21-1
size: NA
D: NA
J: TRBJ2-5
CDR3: CASSSGRETQYF
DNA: TGTGCCAGCAGCAGTGGACGGGAGACCCAGTACTTC

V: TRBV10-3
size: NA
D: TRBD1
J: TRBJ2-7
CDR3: CAIRRDRGTYEQYF
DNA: TGTGCCATCAGACGGGACAGGGGGACCTACGAGCAGTACTTC

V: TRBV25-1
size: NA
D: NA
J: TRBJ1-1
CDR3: CASSEKRNTEAFF
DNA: TGTGCCAGCAGTGAAAAAAGAAACACTGAAGCTTTCTTT

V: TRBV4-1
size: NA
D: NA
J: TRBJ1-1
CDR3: CASRGGMNTEAFF
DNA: TGCGCCAGCCGGGGAGGGATGAACACTGAAGCTTTCTTT

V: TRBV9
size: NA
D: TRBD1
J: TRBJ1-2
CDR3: CASSLQGQEGYTF
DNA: TGTGCCAGCAGCTTACAGGGGCAGGAGGGCTACACCTTC

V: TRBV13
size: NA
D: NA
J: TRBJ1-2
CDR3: CASSLEGELRYGYTF
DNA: TGTGCCAGCAGCTTAGAAGGGGAGTTACGGTATGGCTACACCTTC

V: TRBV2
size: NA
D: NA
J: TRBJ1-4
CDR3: CASRFGLANEKLFF
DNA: TGTGCCAGCAGGTTCGGACTGGCTAATGAAAAACTGTTTTTT

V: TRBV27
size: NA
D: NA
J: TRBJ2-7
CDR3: CASSFGGLFSEQYF
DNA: TGTGCCAGCAGTTTTGGGGGGCTGTTTTCCGAGCAGTACTTC

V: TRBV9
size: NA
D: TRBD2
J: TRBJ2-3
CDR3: CASSSGGAVTDTQYF
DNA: TGTGCCAGCAGCAGCGGGGGGGCCGTCACAGATACGCAGTATTTT

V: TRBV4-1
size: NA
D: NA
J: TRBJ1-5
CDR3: CASSPRTTAVSNQPQHF
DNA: TGCGCCAGCAGCCCTCGTACTACAGCGGTTAGCAATCAGCCCCAGCATTTT

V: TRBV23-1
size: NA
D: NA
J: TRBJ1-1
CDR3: CASSPSRGHPDTEAFF
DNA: TGCGCCAGCAGTCCCTCTCGGGGACATCCGGACACTGAAGCTTTCTTT

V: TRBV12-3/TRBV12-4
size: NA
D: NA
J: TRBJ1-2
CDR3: CASSLARQAGYTF
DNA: TGTGCCAGCAGTTTAGCGCGGCAGGCCGGGTACACCTTC

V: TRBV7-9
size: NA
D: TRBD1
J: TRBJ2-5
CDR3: CASSFDRGQETQYF
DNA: TGTGCCAGCAGCTTCGACAGGGGGCAGGAGACCCAGTACTTC

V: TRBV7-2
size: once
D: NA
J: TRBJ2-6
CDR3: CASSPGWQGTDRGANVLTF
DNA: TGTGCCAGCAGCCCGGGGTGGCAGGGAACCGACAGGGGGGCCAACGTCCTGACTTTC

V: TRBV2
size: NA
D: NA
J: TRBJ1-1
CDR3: CASSVKGANTEAFF
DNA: TGTGCCAGCAGTGTAAAGGGTGCCAACACTGAAGCTTTCTTT

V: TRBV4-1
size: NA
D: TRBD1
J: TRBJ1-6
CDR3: CASSQPGQGYSPLHF
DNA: TGCGCCAGCAGCCAACCGGGACAGGGGTATTCACCCCTCCACTTT

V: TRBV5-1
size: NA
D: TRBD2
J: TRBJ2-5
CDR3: CASSLGPAGVGETQYF
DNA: TGCGCCAGCAGCTTGGGCCCAGCGGGAGTGGGAGAGACCCAGTACTTC

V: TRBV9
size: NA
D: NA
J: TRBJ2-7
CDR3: CASSPHIGSGEQYF
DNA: TGTGCCAGCAGCCCCCACATTGGGTCGGGCGAGCAGTACTTC

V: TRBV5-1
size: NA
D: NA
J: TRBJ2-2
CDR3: CASSLAGIHGELFF
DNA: TGCGCCAGCAGCTTGGCAGGGATTCACGGGGAGCTGTTTTTT

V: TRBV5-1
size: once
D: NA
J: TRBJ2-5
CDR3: CASSPRGWETQYF
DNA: TGCGCCAGCAGCCCGCGGGGTTGGGAGACCCAGTACTTC

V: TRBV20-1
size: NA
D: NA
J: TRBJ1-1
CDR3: CSARVGDEAFF
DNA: TGCAGTGCTAGGGTAGGAGATGAAGCTTTCTTT

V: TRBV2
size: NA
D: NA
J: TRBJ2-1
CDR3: CASSEGQSSYNEQFF
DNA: TGTGCCAGCAGTGAAGGACAGAGCTCCTACAATGAGCAGTTCTTC

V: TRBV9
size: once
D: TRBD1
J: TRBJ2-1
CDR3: CASSVAGQGSYNEQFF
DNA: TGTGCCAGCAGCGTAGCAGGACAGGGCTCCTACAATGAGCAGTTCTTC

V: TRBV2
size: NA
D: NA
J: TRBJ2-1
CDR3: CASSEYLSNEQFF
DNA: TGTGCCAGCAGTGAATACCTCTCCAATGAGCAGTTCTTC

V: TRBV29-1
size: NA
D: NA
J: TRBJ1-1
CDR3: CSVETIDSPNTEAFF
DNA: TGCAGCGTTGAGACGATCGACTCACCGAACACTGAAGCTTTCTTT

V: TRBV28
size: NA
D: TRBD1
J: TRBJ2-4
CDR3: CASRTRDRGVGDIQYF
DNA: TGTGCCAGCAGAACAAGGGACAGGGGAGTGGGGGACATTCAGTACTTC

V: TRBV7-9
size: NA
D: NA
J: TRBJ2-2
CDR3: CASSLKSGELFF
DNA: TGTGCCAGCAGCTTAAAGTCCGGGGAGCTGTTTTTT

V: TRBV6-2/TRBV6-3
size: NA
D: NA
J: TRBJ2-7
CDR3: CASSWGREYEQYF
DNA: TGTGCCAGCAGTTGGGGACGGGAATACGAGCAGTACTTC

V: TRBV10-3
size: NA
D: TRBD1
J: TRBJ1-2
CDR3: CAISEQGYGYTF
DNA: TGTGCCATCAGTGAACAGGGGTATGGCTACACCTTC

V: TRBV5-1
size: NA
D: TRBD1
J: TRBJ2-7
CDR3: CASSLAGQGITPYEQYF
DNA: TGCGCCAGCAGCTTGGCAGGACAGGGGATAACCCCCTACGAGCAGTACTTC

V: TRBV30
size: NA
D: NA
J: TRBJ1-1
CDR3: CAWSVGLPNTEAFF
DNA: TGTGCCTGGAGTGTAGGACTCCCGAACACTGAAGCTTTCTTT

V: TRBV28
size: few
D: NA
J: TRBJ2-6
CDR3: CASSFIGGAGANVLTF
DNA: TGTGCCAGCAGTTTTATTGGGGGAGCTGGGGCCAACGTCCTGACTTTC

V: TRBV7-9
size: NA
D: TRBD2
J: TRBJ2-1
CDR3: CASSSRRNPGLAFF
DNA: TGTGCCAGCAGCTCCCGGAGAAACCCGGGACTAGCGTTCTTC

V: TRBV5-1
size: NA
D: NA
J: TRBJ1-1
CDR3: CASSPNSQGLNTEAFF
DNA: TGCGCCAGCAGCCCCAATAGTCAGGGCCTGAACACTGAAGCTTTCTTT

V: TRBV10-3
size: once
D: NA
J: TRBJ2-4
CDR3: CAISDVQGTKNIQYF
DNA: TGTGCCATCAGTGACGTCCAGGGGACCAAAAACATTCAGTACTTC